This TCR beta chain was sequenced in a study of cytomegalovirus exposure and HLA in healthy donors. Study-wide background: Early release data held about 85 million unique TCRs from HLA-typed donors.

There are 16 residues in the CDR3. V was trimmed by 5 bases and J by 1 base, leaving 15 bases between them. Germline CDR1 is MDHEN and CDR2 is SYDVKM. The study ran its PCR with 60 Vbeta and 13 Jbeta primers. Generated by immunoSEQ multiplex PCR, the TCRdb table keeps only in-frame clones and is missing some. The sample lists over 90,000 clones; around 74% were seen once. A word on this clone: The antigen remains undetermined.

Points from the study as a whole: The majority of TCR sequences were rare, yet some public TCRs appeared in many donors.

The TCR sequence derives from a woman aged 70-85 years in good health and CMV-seropositive. The sequenced material came from PBMCs. The rearrangement uses TRBV28 and TRBJ1-5; a weak D match, TRBD1 (5 bases). The CDR3, as DNA: TGTGCCAGCAGTCCACCCAGGGTGTTAAGCAATCAGCCCCAGCATTTT. Protein: CASSPPRVLSNQPQHF.